This is a list of T cell receptor beta chains from one sample in a study of blood T cells in healthy people across ages. TCRdb called the 5' RACE reads again in MiXCR, with one record for every CDR3 protein. Of under 1,000,000 distinct CDR3 sequences listed, around 50% were seen once; the top ten hold around 18%. The sample was blood. These receptors all stem from a man older than 75 in good health. Each CDR3 is given with its conserved first and last residue. D genes are given only for firm matches. Size values are once, few and many counts, or a class for expanded clones, and some rows have none.

TRBJ2-5	.	once	TRBV2	TGTGCCAGCAGTCTAAACGGGGTTTGGGAGACCCAGTACTTC	CASSLNGVWETQYF
TRBJ1-4	.	.	TRBV28	TGTGCCAGCAGTCTGAGTGGGTACTCAACTAATGAAAAACTGTTTTTT	CASSLSGYSTNEKLFF
TRBJ2-7	.	few	TRBV19	TGTGCCAGTACGGAAGCTGGTCACCAGTACTTC	CASTEAGHQYF
TRBJ2-1	TRBD2	.	TRBV11-2	TGTGCCAGCAGCTTTCCAGCGGGAGGGTACAATGAGCAGTTCTTC	CASSFPAGGYNEQFF
TRBJ2-2	TRBD1	.	TRBV27	TGTGCCAGCAGTCGACAGGGGGGCGACACCGGGGAGCTGTTTTTT	CASSRQGGDTGELFF
TRBJ2-3	TRBD1	.	TRBV12-3/TRBV12-4	TGTGCCAGCAGCGGACAGGGGAGAGTTGGAGATACGCAGTATTTT	CASSGQGRVGDTQYF
TRBJ1-2	.	.	TRBV2	TGTGCCAGCAGTAGACGGCCCCCTTGCACCTTC	CASSRRPPCTF
TRBJ2-1	TRBD2	few	TRBV5-1	TGCGCCAGCAGGTTGATAGCGGGACATTACAATGAGCAGTTCTTC	CASRLIAGHYNEQFF
TRBJ2-5	.	.	TRBV5-1	TGCGCCAGCAGGGAAGGATCCCCCGCCGGAAAGACCCAGTACTTC	CASREGSPAGKTQYF
TRBJ2-1	.	.	TRBV20-1	TGCAGTGCTAGGGGAGTAAAAAACAATGAGCAGTCCTTC	CSARGVKNNEQSF
TRBJ2-3	TRBD2	.	TRBV9	TGTGCCAGCAGCGTAGCGACTAGCGGGGGGACAGATACGCAGTATTTT	CASSVATSGGTDTQYF
TRBJ2-7	TRBD1	few	TRBV5-1	TGCGCCAGCAGCTTGGGAGGACAGGGGGTCTACGAGCAGTACTTC	CASSLGGQGVYEQYF
TRBJ2-4	.	.	TRBV12-3/TRBV12-4	TGTGCCAGCTCTCCGCAACAGCTCCCCAAAAACATTCAGTACTTC	CASSPQQLPKNIQYF
TRBJ2-5	.	few	TRBV2	TGTGCCAGCAGGTCGGGCCCAGGCCCAGAGACCCAGTACTTC	CASRSGPGPETQYF
TRBJ2-7	.	few	TRBV7-9	TGTGCCAGCAGCCCTTCTTCCCCGTCAGGGTCCTACGAGCAGTACTTC	CASSPSSPSGSYEQYF
TRBJ1-4	.	.	TRBV20-1	TGCAGTGCAGAGACAGGAATTGCGAATGAAAAACTGTTTTTT	CSAETGIANEKLFF
TRBJ2-7	TRBD2	.	TRBV6-5	TGTGCCAGCAGTAGATATAGCGGGAGGGAGGTCTACGAGCAGTACTTC	CASSRYSGREVYEQYF
TRBJ1-5	.	.	TRBV6-1	TGTGCCAGCAGTGACTTAGCAGGTGGACCGGATCAGCCCCAGCATTTT	CASSDLAGGPDQPQHF
TRBJ2-5	.	.	TRBV20-1	TGCAGTGCAAGTAGGGTAGGCAATGAGCAGTACTTC	CSASRVGNEQYF
TRBJ2-1	.	.	TRBV4-3	TGCGCCAGCAGCAACCGACTGCTACAAGAGACCCAGTTCTTC	CASSNRLLQETQFF
TRBJ2-4	.	.	TRBV30	TGTGCCTGGAGTGTAAAGGGAGCCAAAAACATTCAGTACTTC	CAWSVKGAKNIQYF
TRBJ2-1	TRBD2	.	TRBV5-1	TGCGCCAGCAATACAGCGGGGCTCAATGAGCAGTTCTTC	CASNTAGLNEQFF
TRBJ1-2	.	few	TRBV6-2/TRBV6-3	TGTGCCAGCTTGCGGTCTCGGGCGGACTATGGCTACACCTTC	CASLRSRADYGYTF